These 31 T cell receptor beta chains were all obtained from the same sample, sequenced in a study of blood T cell repertoires in COVID-19. Repertoires were generated with immunoSEQ multiplex PCR, while TCRdb's copy carries only in-frame clones and drops some. The table records hundreds of thousands of clones, 89% of them present only once. Sequencing was performed on PBMCs or T cells enriched from blood (not recorded which). The receptor set was obtained from a man between 60 and 70 years old who had recovered from COVID-19.

The V and J genes are TRBV19 and TRBJ2-1; 10 nucleotides match TRBD1. Germline CDR1 is LNHDA and CDR2 is SQIVND (reference sequence). Trimming at V came to 0 bases and at J to 7 bases, leaving 9 bases not matched to a gene. This CDR3 contains 17 residues. The CDR3 loop is CASSIDTWTGGRNEQFF. The CDR3 nucleotides read TGTGCCAGTAGTATAGATACCTGGACAGGGGGGCGAAATGAGCAGTTCTTC.

The chain uses TRBV28 and TRBJ2-1; TRBD2 matches 13 bases. Germline V gene data show CDR1 as MDHEN and CDR2 as SYDVKM. The CDR3 sequence is 16 residues long. With 2 bases clipped from V and 10 bases from J, the junction kept 8 bases outside the gene matches. The CDR3 is CASSLGLAGERNEQFF. DNA of the CDR3: TGTGCCAGCAGTTTAGGACTAGCGGGAGAACGAAACGAGCAGTTCTTC. Variable domain in full (rest from reference TRBV28 and TRBJ2-1): DVKVTQSSRYLVKRTGEKVFLECVQDMDHENMFWYRQDPGLGLRLIYFSYDVKMKEKGDIPEGYSVSREKKERFSLILESASTNQTSMYLCASSLGLAGERNEQFFGPGTRLTVL.

DNA of the CDR3: TGTGCCAGCAGCTCGAACGGGGCTAGCGGGAGGAGCTCCTACGAGCAGTACTTC. It codes for CASSSNGASGRSSYEQYF. This rearrangement joins TRBV7-2 to TRBJ2-7; 11 nucleotides agree with TRBD2. The CDR3 sequence is 18 residues long. Unmatched junction bases numbered 11, after V lost 4 bases and J lost 0 bases. Germline values: CDR1 SGHTA, CDR2 FQGNSA. Combining the CDR3 with reference TRBV7-2 and TRBJ2-7 gives the whole variable domain GAGVSQSPSNKVTEKGKDVELRCDPISGHTALYWYRQSLGQGLEFLIYFQGNSAPDKSGLPSDRFSAERTGGSVSTLTIQRTQQEDSAVYLCASSSNGASGRSSYEQYFGPGTRLTVT.

This sequence joins TRBV12-1 and TRBJ2-7; the D call in the table, TRBD2, was not verified against the DNA. TRBV12-1 represents a pseudogene. The CDR3 consists of 14 residues. CDR3 nucleotide sequence: TGTGCCAGCAGCCCTCTAGCGGGATTCTACGAGCAGTACTTC. Protein sequence: CASSPLAGFYEQYF.

The chain combines TRBV7-2 with TRBJ2-5, with 8 bases lining up with TRBD1. V was clipped by 5 bases and J by 5 bases; unmatched bases: 19. The CDR3 is 18 residues long. Per germline, CDR1 SGHTA and CDR2 FQGNSA. CDR3 amino acids: CASSQGAGGIRVAETQYF. CDR3 sequence (DNA): TGTGCCAGCAGCCAAGGAGCAGGGGGCATCCGGGTCGCCGAGACCCAGTACTTC.

This chain links TRBV7-8 with TRBJ1-5, with 12 bases fitting TRBD1. Germline V lookup: CDR1 SGHVS, CDR2 FQNEAQ. Trimming took 1 base from V and 4 from J; bases not matched to a gene: 5. The CDR3 sequence is 17 residues long. The DNA of the CDR3 is TGTGCCAGCAGCTTAGACGGGACAGGGGGCGGTAATCAGCCCCAGCATTTT. Translated: CASSLDGTGGGNQPQHF.

V usage is TRBV18 and J usage is TRBJ2-2, with TRBD1 matching 8 bases. The trim removed 2 bases at V and 4 bases at J, leaving 6 bases unmatched. The CDR3 loop spans 16 amino acids. The germline V gene has CDR1 KGHSH and CDR2 LQKENI. The CDR3 loop is CASSPDQGAVTGELFF. DNA for the CDR3: TGTGCCAGCTCACCAGATCAGGGGGCGGTCACCGGGGAGCTGTTTTTT.

V is TRBV4-2 and J is TRBJ2-1; 7 bases are a match to TRBD2. The CDR3 spans 16 residues. Trimming at V came to 0 bases and at J to 7 bases, leaving 9 bases not matched to a gene. The germline V gene encodes CDR1 LGHNA and CDR2 YNFKEQ. The CDR3 protein is CASSQEGGTSWNEQFF. In nucleotides, the CDR3 is TGTGCCAGCAGCCAAGAGGGAGGGACCTCCTGGAATGAGCAGTTCTTC.

The rearrangement joins TRBV14 to TRBJ2-7; D uncertain. Germline V lookup: CDR1 SGHDN, CDR2 FVKESK. CDR3 length: 17 amino acids. The germline V and J ends were trimmed by 2 bases and 0 bases, with 17 bases remaining between them. The chain's CDR3 is CASSQYRLGSSSYEQYF. In DNA, the CDR3 is TGTGCCAGCAGCCAATATCGGTTGGGCAGCAGCTCCTACGAGCAGTACTTC.

This CDR3 is CASSLASGRDLNTGELFF. The CDR3 DNA sequence: TGTGCCAGCAGCTTAGCTAGCGGGAGGGATTTAAACACCGGGGAGCTGTTTTTT. V usage is TRBV11-2 and J usage is TRBJ2-2; 12 bases agree with TRBD2. CDR1 and CDR2 from the germline V gene are SGHAT and FQNNGV. The CDR3 is 18 amino acids. The trim removed 1 base at V and 2 bases at J, leaving 5 bases unmatched.

The gene calls are TRBV28 and TRBJ2-3, with 12 nucleotides matching TRBD2. Germline CDR1 is MDHEN and CDR2 is SYDVKM. The V and J ends lost 6 bases and 6 bases, in that order; junction bases with no gene match: 10. The CDR3 totals 16 residues. The CDR3 DNA is TGTGCCAGCAGGATGTCACTAGCGGGAGGTTTTGATACGCAGTATTTT. The encoded protein is CASRMSLAGGFDTQYF.

The chain combines TRBV6-5 with TRBJ1-5; 11 bases match TRBD1. Germline CDR1 and CDR2: MNHEY and SVGAGI. The CDR3 runs 14 residues. V dropped 7 bases and J dropped 5; count of bases not matched to a gene: 4. The DNA of the CDR3 is TGTGCCAGCAAGGGGACAGGGGGTCATCAGCCCCAGCATTTT. Protein: CASKGTGGHQPQHF.

CDR3 sequence (DNA): TGCGCCAGCAGCCACAGGCCCCTCTCCTACAATGAGCAGTTCTTC. Its protein product is CASSHRPLSYNEQFF. V is TRBV4-1 and J is TRBJ2-1; D is unclear. There are 15 residues in the CDR3. The V and J ends lost 3 bases and 0 bases respectively, with 9 bases between them. CDR1 is MGHRA and CDR2 is YSYEKL in the germline V gene.

The DNA of the CDR3 is TGTGCCAGCAGTTTACCGGGGGGCGCGTCCTACGAGCAGTACTTC. Its translation is CASSLPGGASYEQYF. The V gene is TRBV27, the J gene TRBJ2-7; D perhaps matches TRBD2 (7 bases). CDR3 size: 15 residues. Germline CDR1 MNHEY, CDR2 SMNVEV (reference sequence). The V end was cut by 2 bases, the J end by 1 base, with 12 bases between.

V and J are TRBV28 and TRBJ2-7; the match to TRBD1 covers 7 bases. The CDR3 extends over 13 amino acids. Trimming cost V 2 bases and J 6 bases; bases outside gene matches: 4. Germline loops: CDR1 MDHEN, CDR2 SYDVKM. The chain's CDR3 is CASSLVQGTEQYF. CDR3 bases: TGTGCCAGCAGTTTAGTACAGGGGACCGAGCAGTACTTC.

The chain employs TRBV7-2 and TRBJ1-6; D is uncertain. V dropped 4 bases and J dropped 12 bases, with 16 bases sitting between them. Germline V lookup: CDR1 SGHTA, CDR2 FQGNSA. This CDR3 is 14 amino acids long. CDR3 DNA: TGTGCCAGCAGCTACGGACTCGATCCTAGACCCCTCCACTTT. Amino acid sequence: CASSYGLDPRPLHF.

This clone was counted only a few times. This chain joins TRBV2 and TRBJ1-6, with a possible D match to TRBD1 (6 bases). Germline CDR1 and CDR2: SNHLY and FYNNEI. V shed 10 bases and J shed 4 bases, with 20 bases lying between them. The CDR3 runs 16 residues. The DNA of the CDR3 is TGTGCCACCTCTTCCGAGAACAGGGATTATAATTCACCCCTCCACTTT. Translated, it gives CATSSENRDYNSPLHF. Complete variable domain (other parts from reference TRBV2 and TRBJ1-6): EPEVTQTPSHQVTQMGQEVILRCVPISNHLYFYWYRQILGQKVEFLVSFYNNEISEKSEIFDDQFSVERPDGSNFTLKIRSTKLEDSAMYFCATSSENRDYNSPLHFGNGTRLTVT.

In DNA form, the CDR3 reads TGTGCCATCAGTGCCACGACTTTTGAGCCCCAGCATTTT. It codes for CAISATTFEPQHF. The chain recombines TRBV10-3 with TRBJ1-5, with D uncertain. The CDR3 length is 13 residues. CDR1 and CDR2 (germline): ENHRY, SYGVKD. V was shortened by 4 bases and J by 8 bases, with 12 bases between the two germline ends.

This chain joins TRBV19 and TRBJ2-3; 10 bases line up with TRBD1. J was trimmed by 5 bases and V by 5 bases; bases with no gene match: 7. This CDR3 has 15 amino acids. The germline V gene encodes CDR1 LNHDA and CDR2 SQIVND (reference sequence). The CDR3 DNA reads TGTGCCAGTAGTGGACAGGGGGGTTTGGGAGATACGCAGTATTTT. Translated, it gives CASSGQGGLGDTQYF.

The chain joins TRBV6-5 to TRBJ1-6; D is possibly TRBD1 (5 bases). V lost 6 bases and J 9 bases, leaving 15 bases between the germline ends. Per germline, CDR1 MNHEY and CDR2 SVGAGI. This CDR3 region has 14 residues. CDR3 protein: CASRLAGLGSPLHF. CDR3 coding DNA: TGTGCCAGCAGATTAGCGGGGCTGGGTTCACCCCTCCACTTT.

This chain uses TRBV18 with TRBJ2-7, with 8 bases matching TRBD2. CDR3 length: 15 amino acids. Looked up from germline, CDR1 is KGHSH and CDR2 is LQKENI. Unmatched junction bases numbered 3, after V lost 2 bases and J lost 0 bases. CDR3 nucleotide sequence: TGTGCCAGCTCACCAGCGGGGGGAAGCTCCTACGAGCAGTACTTC. Amino acids: CASSPAGGSSYEQYF.

The chain uses TRBV7-2 and TRBJ1-3; D call uncertain. The CDR3 has 15 residues. The germline V gene encodes CDR1 SGHTA and CDR2 FQGNSA. Between the trimmed V and J ends, which lost 2 bases and 0 bases, there was a span of 8 bases. The CDR3, as DNA: TGTGCCAGCAGCTTATCCCAGTCCTCTGGAAACACCATATATTTT. Translation gives CASSLSQSSGNTIYF.

The chain has TRBV4-3 and TRBJ2-1; tentative D call: TRBD2 (6 bases). Trimming took off 0 bases at V and 9 bases at J, with 15 bases between the two ends. The V gene's germline CDR1 is LGHNA and CDR2 YSLEER. This CDR3 is built from 15 residues. CDR3 amino acids: CASSQEEGGAREQFF. CDR3 coding DNA: TGCGCCAGCAGCCAAGAAGAAGGAGGGGCCCGTGAGCAGTTCTTC.

CDR3 loop: CASSLEGDSPLHF. The CDR3 DNA sequence: TGTGCCAGCAGCTTAGAGGGGGATTCACCCCTCCACTTT. V gene TRBV11-1 combines with J gene TRBJ1-6; D possibly corresponds to TRBD1 (6 bases). Per the germline V gene, CDR1 is SGHAT and CDR2 is FQDESV (reference sequence). This CDR3 contains 13 residues. The V and J ends lost 1 base and 8 bases respectively, with 6 bases between them.

This rearrangement joins TRBV7-3 to TRBJ1-1; D is perhaps TRBD1 (5 bases). Germline loops: CDR1 SGHTA, CDR2 FQGTGA. Trimming pared 6 bases from V and 4 bases from J, leaving 15 bases between. The CDR3 consists of 14 residues. CDR3 sequence reads: CASSATGVSTEAFF. As DNA, the CDR3 is TGTGCCAGCAGTGCTACAGGAGTGAGCACTGAAGCTTTCTTT.

V gene TRBV23-1 combines with J gene TRBJ2-1; tentatively, D is TRBD2 (5 bases). TRBV23-1 is noted as an ORF with a role that remains uncertain. The V and J ends lost 0 bases and 6 bases respectively, with 12 bases between them. CDR3 length equals 15 residues. The CDR3 nucleotides read TGCGCCAGCAGTCAATCGAAGGGTGGAGGCAATGAGCAGTTCTTC. Its protein is CASSQSKGGGNEQFF.

The V and J genes are TRBV5-1 and TRBJ2-4; 11 positions agree with TRBD2. The junction had 3 bases not matched to a gene; V was cut back by 0 bases and J by 7 bases. Looked up from germline, CDR1 is SGHRS and CDR2 is YFSETQ. This CDR3 is 15 amino acids long. This CDR3 is CASSLEVAGGNIQYF. CDR3 DNA sequence: TGCGCCAGCAGCTTGGAGGTAGCGGGAGGGAACATTCAGTACTTC.

This clone was counted between two and nine times. The chain's CDR3 is CASSYPPGDPTGELFF. The CDR3 coding sequence is TGTGCCAGCAGTTACCCCCCGGGGGACCCCACCGGGGAGCTGTTTTTT. The chain links TRBV6-2 or TRBV6-3 to TRBJ2-2; D is possibly TRBD2 (6 bases). This CDR3 region has 16 residues. Germline CDR1 reads MNHEY; CDR2 reads SVGEGT. V was shortened by 2 bases and J by 4 bases, with 14 bases between the two germline ends.

The rearrangement uses TRBV28 and TRBJ2-7, with D tentatively TRBD1 (6 bases). Germline-derived CDR1 and CDR2 are MDHEN and SYDVKM. Trimming removed 6 bases from V and 1 base from J, with 13 bases in between. The CDR3 spans 14 residues. The DNA of the CDR3 is TGTGCCAGCAGGCGAACAGGGATATCCTACGAGCAGTACTTC. Translation: CASRRTGISYEQYF.

The chain recombines TRBV2 with TRBJ2-3; 7 bases agree with TRBD2. V gave up 8 bases and J gave up 8 bases; unmatched junction bases: 10. This CDR3 has 13 residues. Per the germline V gene, CDR1 is SNHLY and CDR2 is FYNNEI. CDR3 region: CASGGEGHSTQYF. The CDR3 DNA reads as TGTGCCAGCGGGGGGGAGGGTCATAGTACGCAGTATTTT. The entire variable domain, with the rest obtained from reference TRBV2 and TRBJ2-3, is as follows: EPEVTQTPSHQVTQMGQEVILRCVPISNHLYFYWYRQILGQKVEFLVSFYNNEISEKSEIFDDQFSVERPDGSNFTLKIRSTKLEDSAMYFCASGGEGHSTQYFGPGTRLTVL.

V and J are TRBV7-2 and TRBJ2-5; the D gene is possibly TRBD2 (6 bases). V was shortened by 5 bases and J by 5 bases, with 12 bases between the two germline ends. Germline V lookup: CDR1 SGHTA, CDR2 FQGNSA. The CDR3 totals 13 residues. The CDR3 sequence: CASSGQGGETQYF. The CDR3 nucleotides are TGTGCCAGCAGCGGGCAGGGAGGCGAGACCCAGTACTTC.